The rows below give T cell receptor beta chains drawn from one sample of a study of blood T cells in healthy people across ages. TCRdb reanalysed the 5' RACE reads using MiXCR and keeps one entry per CDR3 protein. The sample lists about 1.5 million distinct CDR3 sequences, under 55% seen once, with less than 5% in the top ten. Sequencing was carried out using blood. The source is a woman younger than 35 in good health. The CDR3 runs from the conserved cysteine through the conserved F or W. Fields, in order: clone size, V gene, D gene, J gene, CDR3 DNA, CDR3 protein. The D gene is left open where the match is weak. The size of a clone is reported for some rows only, either as once, few or many, or as a class for expanded clones.

NA	TRBV20-1	NA	TRBJ2-5	TGCAGTGCTACTTCAGTCAATGAGCAGTACTTC	CSATSVNEQYF
NA	TRBV20-1	TRBD1	TRBJ2-1	TGCAGCACAAAGAGAGGACAGGGAGCAAATGAGCAGTTCTTC	CSTKRGQGANEQFF
few	TRBV4-2	NA	TRBJ2-1	TGTGCCAGCAGCCAAGAGATTATTAATGAGCAGTTCTTC	CASSQEIINEQFF
NA	TRBV5-1	NA	TRBJ1-6	TGCGCCAGCAGCTTGGCCGAAGATTCACCCCTCCACTTT	CASSLAEDSPLHF
NA	TRBV4-3	NA	TRBJ2-2	TGCGCCAGCAGCCAAGCACGGGGGCCCGGGGAGCTGTTTTTT	CASSQARGPGELFF
NA	TRBV5-5	NA	TRBJ2-7	TGTGCCAGCAGCTTTGGCGGGGGACAGACCTACGAGCAGTACTTC	CASSFGGGQTYEQYF
NA	TRBV11-1	NA	TRBJ2-1	TGTGCCAGCAGACTCCGGACCCAAACCTCCAATGAGCAGTTCTTC	CASRLRTQTSNEQFF
NA	TRBV20-1	NA	TRBJ1-2	TGCAGTGCTAGTGGGGGGGTTGGCTATGGCTACACCTTC	CSASGGVGYGYTF
NA	TRBV4-2	NA	TRBJ2-7	TGTGCCAGCAGCCAGGCCCACAATGAGCAGTACTTC	CASSQAHNEQYF
NA	TRBV20-1	TRBD1	TRBJ1-5	TGCAGTGCTAGACGACAGGGGAACAGCAATCAGCCCCAGCATTTT	CSARRQGNSNQPQHF
NA	TRBV20-1	TRBD2	TRBJ2-1	TGCAGTGCTAGAGAGCCGGGACTAGTAAGGTGGAATGAGCAGTTCTTC	CSAREPGLVRWNEQFF
NA	TRBV28	NA	TRBJ1-2	TGTGCCAGCACCTCAGGAACTAACTATGGCTACACCTTC	CASTSGTNYGYTF
NA	TRBV27	NA	TRBJ1-1	TGTGCCAGCAGTTCCGGCACTACCACTGAAGCTTTCTTT	CASSSGTTTEAFF
few	TRBV7-2	NA	TRBJ2-3	TGTGCCAGCAGCTTAGTGGGACCACCCACAGATACGCAGTATTTT	CASSLVGPPTDTQYF
NA	TRBV12-3/TRBV12-4	NA	TRBJ1-2	TGTGCCAGCAGCCTGGGGGGGTTCTCTTATGGCTGCACCTTC	CASSLGGFSYGCTF